These 18 T cell receptor beta chains originate from one sample sequenced in a study of cytomegalovirus exposure and HLA in healthy donors. Clones were read by immunoSEQ multiplex PCR, and TCRdb kept only the in-frame ones, dropping some. The table lists roughly 48,000 clones, about 90% of them singletons. The material sequenced was PBMCs. Receptors originate from a woman between 25 and 40 years old in good health and CMV-seronegative.

This clone showed up just once. The chain couples TRBV4-3 to TRBJ2-1, with 9 nucleotides matching TRBD2. The CDR3 length is 18 residues. V lost 5 bases, J lost 2 bases, and 13 bases stayed unmatched. The germline CDR1 and CDR2 sequences are LGHNA and YSLEER. The CDR3 coding sequence is TGCGCCAGCAGCGGACGTAGCGGGAGTAGATTCCCCTACAATGAGCAGTTCTTC. It translates to CASSGRSGSRFPYNEQFF.

The rearrangement joins TRBV29-1 to TRBJ1-2; TRBD1 matches at 10 bases. The CDR3 loop spans 16 amino acids. V trimming: 0 bases; J trimming: 8 bases; junction bases outside the gene matches: 12. From germline, CDR1 is SQVTM and CDR2 ANQGSEA. This CDR3 is CSVEDFWDRGLFGYTF. CDR3 sequence (DNA): TGCAGCGTTGAAGATTTTTGGGACAGGGGCCTATTCGGCTACACCTTC.

V and J are TRBV6-5 and TRBJ2-3; D is ambiguous. The V gene lost 8 bases and the J gene lost 3 bases, with 12 bases spanning the gap. CDR3 length equals 13 residues. Germline CDR1 and CDR2: MNHEY and SVGAGI. This chain's CDR3 is CASGLKVTDTQYF. As DNA, the CDR3 is TGTGCCAGCGGCCTGAAAGTTACAGATACGCAGTATTTT.

The rearrangement uses TRBV5-1 and TRBJ2-1, with 10 bases matching TRBD1. The CDR3 contains 15 residues. Trimming cost V 4 bases and J 10 bases; bases outside gene matches: 11. The germline V gene encodes CDR1 SGHRS and CDR2 YFSETQ. The CDR3 is CASSRGQGSPREQFF. The CDR3, as DNA: TGCGCCAGCAGCCGGGGACAGGGGTCTCCGCGGGAGCAGTTCTTC.

This clone showed up just a few times. The rearrangement uses TRBV5-1 and TRBJ2-7, with TRBD1 identical over 10 bases. Per the germline V gene, CDR1 is SGHRS and CDR2 is YFSETQ. The CDR3 is made up of 15 amino acids. The J segment lost 7 bases and the V segment lost 3 bases, leaving 10 bases of the junction unmatched. CDR3 sequence (DNA): TGCGCCAGCAGCTCCCAGGGACAGGGGTTTGAAGAGCAGTACTTC. Residues: CASSSQGQGFEEQYF.

This rearrangement joins TRBV14 to TRBJ2-7; TRBD2 agrees at 7 bases. Germline trimming cut 7 bases from V and 4 bases from J; bases unmatched to any gene: 10. This CDR3 is 14 amino acids long. Looked up from germline, CDR1 is SGHDN and CDR2 is FVKESK. The chain's CDR3 is CASNPTSNGYEQYF. CDR3 nucleotide sequence: TGTGCCAGCAACCCGACTAGCAACGGTTACGAGCAGTACTTC.

Only a few counts were recorded for this clone. The chain couples TRBV19 to TRBJ2-7; 9 nucleotides agree with TRBD1. CDR1 LNHDA and CDR2 SQIVND come from the germline V gene (reference sequence). The length of the CDR3 is 15 residues. V shed 6 bases and J 1 base; nucleotides not matched to a gene: 7. CDR3 in DNA: TGTGCCAGTAGGACCTCCGGGACAGGGTCCTACGAGCAGTACTTC. It specifies CASRTSGTGSYEQYF.

As DNA, the CDR3 is TGTGCCAGCAGCGTAGAGGAGGGACAGGGGGGCTATGGCTACACCTTC. It codes for CASSVEEGQGGYGYTF. The gene calls are TRBV9 and TRBJ1-2, with 11 bases lining up with TRBD1. Germline V CDR1 and CDR2: SGDLS, YYNGEE. Trimming removed 0 bases from V and 4 bases from J; junction bases left unmatched: 5. The CDR3 sequence is 16 residues long.

In this sample, this clone is medium-sized. V and J are TRBV6-6 and TRBJ2-3; 8 nucleotides line up with TRBD2. The germline gives CDR1 MNHNY, CDR2 SVGAGI (reference sequence). The CDR3 is 14 amino acids. With V trimmed by 7 bases and J by 8 bases, 11 bases remained unmatched. DNA for the CDR3: TGTGCCAGCAAGGGGAGCGGGAGAGGAGGTACGCAGTATTTT. It specifies CASKGSGRGGTQYF.

The rearrangement links TRBV7-9 to TRBJ2-7; D unresolved. The CDR3 is 15 residues long. CDR1 is SEHNR, CDR2 FQNEAQ, per germline (reference sequence). V shed 5 bases and J shed 2 bases, with 16 bases lying between them. CDR3 protein: CASSHPQAGPYEQYF. CDR3 bases: TGTGCCAGCAGCCACCCCCAGGCAGGCCCCTACGAGCAGTACTTC.

This clone turned up a few times. Written as DNA, the CDR3 is TGTGCCAGCAGTGAAACGACAGGCTCCTACGAGCAGTACTTC. It is translated as CASSETTGSYEQYF. J is TRBJ2-7 and V is TRBV28, with a weak D call TRBD1 (6 bases). Germline lookup yields CDR1 MDHEN and CDR2 SYDVKM. The CDR3 has 14 amino acids. Trimming shortened V by 5 bases and J by 0 bases, and 11 bases separated the two germline ends.

The sample holds one count of this clone. The rearrangement joins TRBV5-4 to TRBJ2-7; D gene uncertain. V was clipped by 0 bases and J by 5 bases, with 12 bases between them. CDR3 size: 14 residues. CDR1 and CDR2 (germline): SGHNT, YYREEE (reference sequence). Here the CDR3 DNA reads TGTGCCAGCAGCTTGGCCGGGTCTAGGAACGAGCAGTACTTC. Protein product: CASSLAGSRNEQYF.

The chain is built from TRBV14 and TRBJ2-7; 10 bases fit TRBD1. J lost 3 bases, V lost 1 base, and 9 bases had no gene match. The germline gives CDR1 SGHDN, CDR2 FVKESK. This CDR3 has 17 amino acids. CDR3 sequence reads: CASSQAGTGAGRYEQYF. CDR3 in DNA: TGTGCCAGCAGCCAAGCCGGGACAGGGGCTGGCCGCTACGAGCAGTACTTC.

The rearrangement joins TRBV18 to TRBJ1-3; D is undetermined. CDR3 length: 16 amino acids. CDR1 is KGHSH and CDR2 is LQKENI in the germline V gene. V was trimmed by 4 bases and J by 0 bases, leaving 13 bases between them. The CDR3 sequence is CASSLSDSYSGNTIYF. The CDR3 DNA reads as TGTGCCAGCTCACTCTCGGACTCCTACTCTGGAAACACCATATATTTT.

The chain carries TRBV19 and TRBJ1-4; 9 bases are a match to TRBD1. V lost 1 base and J lost 6; bases outside the gene matches: 3. Germline V gene sequence: CDR1 LNHDA, CDR2 SQIVND (reference sequence). The CDR3 is 15 amino acids. This CDR3 reads CASSIGTGDYEKLFF. The CDR3 DNA sequence: TGTGCCAGTAGTATAGGGACAGGGGACTATGAAAAACTGTTTTTT.

The chain couples TRBV5-4 to TRBJ2-7; 9 nucleotides align to TRBD1. CDR1 and CDR2 (germline): SGHNT, YYREEE (reference sequence). V gave up 4 bases and J gave up 2 bases; unmatched junction bases: 7. This CDR3 contains 15 residues. The CDR3 sequence is CASSQWDRVAYEQYF. The CDR3 DNA is TGTGCCAGCAGCCAATGGGACAGGGTCGCCTACGAGCAGTACTTC.

The J gene is TRBJ1-1, the V gene TRBV27; D uncertain. CDR3 size: 12 residues. Germline V CDR1 and CDR2: MNHEY, SMNVEV (reference sequence). Deletions cut 6 bases from V and 0 bases from J, with 5 bases between. The CDR3 region has the DNA TGTGCCAGCAGGCAGGTGAACACTGAAGCTTTCTTT. As protein: CASRQVNTEAFF.

The CDR3 bases are TGTGCCAGCAGTTACAGGGGAAAGGGGTACGAGCAGTACTTC. It is translated as CASSYRGKGYEQYF. The chain joins TRBV27 to TRBJ2-7; 7 positions match TRBD1. Germline CDR1 is MNHEY and CDR2 is SMNVEV (reference sequence). V lost 4 bases, J lost 4 bases, and 7 bases stayed unmatched. The CDR3 has 14 residues.